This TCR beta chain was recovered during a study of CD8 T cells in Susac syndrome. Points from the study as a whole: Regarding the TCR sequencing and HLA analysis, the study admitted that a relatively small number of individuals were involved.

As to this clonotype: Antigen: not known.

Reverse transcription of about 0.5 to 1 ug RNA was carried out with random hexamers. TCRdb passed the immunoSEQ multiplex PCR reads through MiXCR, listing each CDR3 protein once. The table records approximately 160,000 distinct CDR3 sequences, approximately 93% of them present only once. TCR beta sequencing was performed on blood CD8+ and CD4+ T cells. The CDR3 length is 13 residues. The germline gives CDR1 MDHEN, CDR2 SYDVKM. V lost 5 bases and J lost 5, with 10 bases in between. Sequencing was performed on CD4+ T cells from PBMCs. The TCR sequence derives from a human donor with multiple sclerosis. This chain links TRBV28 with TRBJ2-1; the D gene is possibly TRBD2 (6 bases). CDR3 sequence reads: CASSDTSHNEQFF. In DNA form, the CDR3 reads TGTGCCAGCAGTGACACTAGCCACAATGAGCAGTTCTTC.